This T cell receptor beta chain is drawn from a study of blood T cells in healthy people across ages. Sample-barcoded 5' priming and a J-beta primer mix drove a second PCR of roughly 7 to 11 cycles. TCRdb ran MiXCR on the 5' RACE reads and lists one entry per CDR3 protein. The table has about 1 million distinct CDR3 sequences, more than 35% seen once. CDR3 length: 14 residues. The trim removed 4 bases at V and 6 bases at J, leaving 5 bases unmatched. Germline V lookup: CDR1 SGHTA, CDR2 FQGNSA. In this sample, this clonotype turned up a few times. This sequence was found in a woman aged 55 to 70 in good health. V usage is TRBV7-2 and J usage is TRBJ2-1, with 8 bases identical to TRBD2. The sample comprised blood. The CDR3: CASSSPGGGNEQFF. Written as DNA, the CDR3 is TGTGCCAGCAGCTCCCCCGGGGGGGGCAATGAGCAGTTCTTC.